This entry features one TCR beta chain sequence. Its antigen is currently not known. Per-base quality was not reported, and no clone a single base away is much larger than it. The Qiagen DNeasy kit was used to extract genomic DNA both from unsorted PBMCs and from the negatively selected CD4+ and CD8+ fractions. TCR beta CDR3 regions were subjected to amplification by immunoSEQ multiplex PCR with primers that anneal to V and J segments. A synthetic immune receptor repertoire was used to minimize amplification bias, and any remaining bias was removed computationally after sequencing. In the source study's methods: Repertoire diversity was quantified as the Shannon entropy index using custom Python scripts. Unsorted, CD4+ and CD8+ repertoires were analyzed separately, except in combined analyses where CD4+ and CD8+ sequences were merged in silico. Clonal expansion was defined as a frequency increase of at least 2-fold after treatment compared with C1D1, and clones undetected at baseline were assigned a pseudocount of 0.5. Clones with 0 or 1 copy at C1D1 were defined as singleton clones, while clones with 2 or more copies were defined as non-singleton clones. Clones expanded in unsorted samples were annotated as CD4+, CD8+ or unknown by matching protein sequences in sorted samples from the same patient. Wilcoxon tests on paired samples were used to test diversity changes from C1D1 to C4D1. The immuneACCESS repertoire file appears here via TCRdb, limited to in-frame rearrangements. These files lack a portion of the clones; in checked studies, under half of the deficit traces to unresolved V genes, and the cause of the others is not known. D and trimming were read from the DNA, whereas the V and J calls and clone size are those reported in that table. The sample data list roughly 50,000 clones, and about 90% of these were observed just once. 14% of the sample belongs to the ten largest clones.

The sample is drawn from a study of PD-1 blockade in classical Hodgkin lymphoma (dated by TCRdb to 2020 to 2021). Looking at the study overall: Nivolumab dosing was 3 mg/kg intravenously every 2 weeks, continuing until either disease progression or unacceptable toxicity. The study used TCR beta sequencing and CyTOF to define a peripheral blood immune signature of response to PD-1 blockade in classical Hodgkin lymphoma.

The time point label, as the study defines it: cycle 4 day 1 (C4D1), after five to seven weeks of nivolumab. Every trial patient had relapsed after autologous stem cell transplantation, and cohorts A, B and C differed in prior brentuximab vedotin exposure. The trial cohort comprised a few dozen patients with relapsed/refractory classical Hodgkin lymphoma whose best overall responses were complete response, partial response or progressive disease. In the multi-cohort phase II CheckMate 205 trial, trial patients received single-agent nivolumab. An independent review committee assessed best overall response by applying the 2007 International Working Group response criteria. Trial PBMCs were collected just before the start of nivolumab (C1D1) and during therapy at cycle 2 day 1 and cycle 4 day 1. Peripheral blood was collected in 8 mL Vacutainer Cell Preparation Tubes, from which PBMCs were isolated by centrifugation and then cryopreserved.

What the study reported, not specific to this receptor: Baseline diversity similar to that of newly diagnosed patients was observed in trial patients achieving complete response, whereas significantly lower diversity was observed in partial responders and progressors. Diversity was lower in patients who began nivolumab less than 1 year after ASCT, so these patients were left out of later analyses to avoid confounding by immune reconstitution. By C4D1, a significant rise was seen in CD4+ TCR diversity but not in CD8+ TCR diversity (p=0.0027 vs p=0.16), and the rise was most apparent among complete responders (p=0.02). Baseline TCR diversity was reported to be lower in newly diagnosed patients than in healthy donors and to be lower still in relapsed/refractory patients. Only a single clinical trial cohort was studied, and what caused the repertoire differences, possibly disease activity or prior therapy, remained undefined.

The TCR originated in a human donor with classical Hodgkin lymphoma. Material: peripheral blood mononuclear cells (PBMCs), obtained before the fourth cycle of nivolumab.

The CDR3 amino acid sequence is: CASSPEVGRAEAFF. The nucleotide sequence is TGCGCCAGCAGCCCGGAGGTAGGGAGGGCTGAAGCTTTCTTT. The chain couples TRBV5-1 to TRBJ1-1; no D gene call is confident. V sheds 4 bases and J sheds 6 bases, leaving 16 bases between their ends. The CDR3 sequence holds 14 residues, the cysteine and phenylalanine included. Kept here is only the CDR3 DNA, which spans 42 bases and is read in frame from base 1. CDR1 and CDR2 are drawn from the germline V gene: SGHRS, YFSETQ.